The next 29 T cell receptor beta chains were all read from a single sample in a study of post-analysis software for immune sequencing data. Tagging with unique molecular identifiers was a feature of the TCR beta cDNA libraries. TCRdb analysed the PCR reads with MiXCR anew, one entry per CDR3 protein. The sample records roughly 800,000 distinct CDR3 sequences, 25% to 30% being singletons. Study outcomes and limitations: Higher frequency in patients than in controls was seen for a handful of TRBV segments, with TRBV5-6, TRBV5-1 and TRBV20-1 among them.

The antigens of these receptors remain unknown. The material sequenced was blood. These receptor sequences come from a girl aged 10-17 years with multiple sclerosis.

Here the CDR3 reads CSAKRTLGSNQPQHF. The CDR3 DNA reads TGCAGTGCTAAACGGACCCTTGGGAGCAATCAGCCCCAGCATTTT. V gene TRBV20-1 combines with J gene TRBJ1-5; the D is unclear. V was shortened by 4 bases and J by 1 base, with 14 bases between the two germline ends. The CDR3 runs 15 residues. CDR1 is DFQATT, CDR2 SNEGSKA, per germline (reference sequence).

This clonotype was detected only a few times. This chain connects TRBV4-3 to TRBJ2-1, with D maybe TRBD2 (6 bases). Germline V gene lookup returns CDR1 LGHNA and CDR2 YSLEER. The V and J ends lost 5 bases and 2 bases respectively, with 10 bases between them. The CDR3 loop spans 14 amino acids. CDR3 sequence: CASSWDSTYNEQFF. The CDR3 DNA is TGCGCCAGCAGCTGGGACTCCACCTACAATGAGCAGTTCTTC.

The J gene is TRBJ2-3, the V gene TRBV7-2, with 7 bases matching TRBD2. Germline values: CDR1 SGHTA, CDR2 FQGNSA. J gave up 4 bases and V 5 bases, and 6 bases lay outside the gene matches. The CDR3 runs to 14 residues. In nucleotides, the CDR3 is TGTGCCAGCAGCCCCGCTAGCGGCGCAGATACGCAGTATTTT. This gives the protein CASSPASGADTQYF.

As regards this clonotype: One end of the junction fails to match germline, which may point to a read error. The chain combines TRBV27 with TRBJ2-7, with 7 bases fitting TRBD2. The germline V gene has CDR1 MNHEY and CDR2 SMNVEV (reference sequence). There are 15 residues in the CDR3. The CDR3 sequence: CASSHSGTTYYGQYF. Here the CDR3 DNA reads TGTGCCAGCAGCCACTCCGGGACTACCTACTACGGGCAGTACTTC.

This clonotype has only a few counts. V gene TRBV20-1 combines with J gene TRBJ1-5; D is ambiguous. Trimming removed 3 bases from V and 0 bases from J, with 18 bases in between. The length of the CDR3 is 17 residues. The germline V gene has CDR1 DFQATT and CDR2 SNEGSKA (reference sequence). For the CDR3, the DNA is TGCAGTGCTAGGGATCCCTCCAAATTTTATAGCAATCAGCCCCAGCATTTT. This sequence encodes CSARDPSKFYSNQPQHF.

The genes are TRBV28 and TRBJ2-1; D is unresolved. Germline values: CDR1 MDHEN, CDR2 SYDVKM. V lost 1 base and J lost 8, with 6 bases in between. The CDR3 runs to 12 residues. CDR3 protein: CASSLSGHEQFF. The DNA for the CDR3 is TGTGCCAGCAGTTTATCTGGGCATGAGCAGTTCTTC. The full variable domain, in which reference TRBV28 and TRBJ2-1 provide the parts outside the CDR3, is DVKVTQSSRYLVKRTGEKVFLECVQDMDHENMFWYRQDPGLGLRLIYFSYDVKMKEKGDIPEGYSVSREKKERFSLILESASTNQTSMYLCASSLSGHEQFFGPGTRLTVL.

The J gene is TRBJ1-1, the V gene TRBV12-3 or TRBV12-4; D uncertain. The CDR3 runs 13 residues. The ends were cut back, 7 bases at V and 6 bases at J, with 15 bases in the middle. CDR3 in amino acids: CASNVYPEAEAFF. The CDR3, as DNA: TGTGCCAGCAACGTTTATCCAGAGGCTGAAGCTTTCTTT.

This clonotype has more than one count but fewer than ten. This chain joins TRBV6-2 or TRBV6-3 and TRBJ1-5; 11 bases match TRBD1. This CDR3 is 15 amino acids long. The trim removed 5 bases at V and 3 bases at J, leaving 3 bases unmatched. The germline V gene has CDR1 MNHEY and CDR2 SVGEGT. The DNA for the CDR3 is TGTGCCAGCAGTACAGGACAGGGGGCCAATCAGCCCCAGCATTTT. Translating it yields CASSTGQGANQPQHF.

V usage is TRBV28 and J usage is TRBJ1-1; D uncertain. The CDR3 extends over 12 amino acids. Germline V gives CDR1 MDHEN, CDR2 SYDVKM. V was shortened by 10 bases and J by 4 bases, with 13 bases between the two germline ends. CDR3 sequence (DNA): TGTGCCACCCATACAAGGAGCACTGAAGCTTTCTTT. It codes for CATHTRSTEAFF.

This clonotype was detected only a few times. The rearrangement uses TRBV7-9 and TRBJ2-1, with 10 bases fitting TRBD2. V gave up 8 bases and J gave up 4 bases; unmatched junction bases: 11. This CDR3 is 16 amino acids long. The germline CDR1 and CDR2 sequences are SEHNR and FQNEAQ (reference sequence). The CDR3 here is CASGPHLTSGYNEQFF. CDR3 nucleotide sequence: TGTGCCAGCGGGCCCCATCTGACTAGCGGGTACAATGAGCAGTTCTTC.

This chain links TRBV20-1 with TRBJ1-5, with D possibly being TRBD1 (5 bases). V dropped 1 base and J dropped 4 bases, with 14 bases sitting between them. Germline loops: CDR1 DFQATT, CDR2 SNEGSKA (reference sequence). There are 15 residues in the CDR3. The CDR3 spells CSARGGAAPNQPQHF. In DNA form, the CDR3 reads TGCAGTGCTAGAGGAGGGGCAGCCCCGAATCAGCCCCAGCATTTT.

The chain combines TRBV28 with TRBJ2-7, with TRBD2 matching 11 bases. The germline gives CDR1 MDHEN, CDR2 SYDVKM. The CDR3 spans 15 residues. J lost 3 bases, V lost 5 bases, and 6 bases had no gene match. CDR3 DNA: TGTGCCAGCAGTACCCGGACTAGCGGGCGCTACGAGCAGTACTTC. Amino acids: CASSTRTSGRYEQYF.

The V gene is TRBV7-9, the J gene TRBJ2-7; D uncertain. In germline, CDR1 is SEHNR, CDR2 FQNEAQ (reference sequence). V was shortened by 5 bases and J by 5 bases, with 10 bases between the two germline ends. The length of the CDR3 is 12 residues. The CDR3 DNA reads as TGTGCCAGCAGCCCCCCGTCGGACGAGCAGTACTTC. Translation gives CASSPPSDEQYF.

The chain carries TRBV5-6 and TRBJ1-5; D is unresolved. The CDR3 extends over 13 amino acids. Trimming removed 1 base from V and 6 bases from J, with 8 bases in between. CDR1 SGHDT and CDR2 YYEEEE come from the germline V gene. The CDR3 nucleotides read TGTGCCAGCAGCTTGTCCTTCGCTCAGCCCCAGCATTTT. As protein: CASSLSFAQPQHF. The full variable domain, completed using reference TRBV5-6 and TRBJ1-5, is DAGVTQSPTHLIKTRGQQVTLRCSPKSGHDTVSWYQQALGQGPQFIFQYYEEEERQRGNFPDRFSGHQFPNYSSELNVNALLLGDSALYLCASSLSFAQPQHFGDGTRLSIL.

This chain joins TRBV12-3 or TRBV12-4 and TRBJ1-2; no reliable D call. With 6 bases removed from V and 8 bases from J, the gap between germline ends came to 19 bases. This CDR3 has 14 amino acids. This CDR3 is CASSPGGRSRGYTF. In nucleotides, the CDR3 is TGTGCCAGCAGCCCAGGCGGAAGGAGTCGAGGCTACACCTTC.

V and J are TRBV7-9 and TRBJ1-6; weak D call: TRBD1 (5 bases). The germline V gene has CDR1 SEHNR and CDR2 FQNEAQ (reference sequence). The CDR3 loop spans 15 amino acids. Deletions cut 7 bases from V and 6 bases from J, with 16 bases between. CDR3 nucleotide sequence: TGTGCCAGCAACCGACGTGGGGGAGGTAATTCACCCCTCCACTTT. Protein product: CASNRRGGGNSPLHF.

The chain employs TRBV20-1 and TRBJ2-1, with TRBD2 matching 9 bases. There are 20 residues in the CDR3. Germline lookup yields CDR1 DFQATT and CDR2 SNEGSKA (reference sequence). J was trimmed by 2 bases and V by 5 bases; bases with no gene match: 22. The CDR3 sequence is CSAAIGASGALRRAYNEQFF. The CDR3 DNA sequence: TGCAGTGCTGCCATTGGGGCTAGCGGGGCCCTCAGGAGGGCCTACAATGAGCAGTTCTTC.

The V call is TRBV28, the J call TRBJ2-5; 7 nucleotides match TRBD1. The CDR3 is made up of 17 amino acids. V was pared by 5 bases and J by 1 base, with 13 bases of the junction left unmatched. CDR1 MDHEN and CDR2 SYDVKM come from the germline V gene. The chain's CDR3 is CASSPMGQFNPQETQYF. For the CDR3, the DNA is TGTGCCAGCAGTCCCATGGGACAGTTTAACCCCCAAGAGACCCAGTACTTC.

This clonotype occurred a few times. The chain uses TRBV5-1 and TRBJ2-5; D might be TRBD2 (5 bases). The germline gives CDR1 SGHRS, CDR2 YFSETQ. The CDR3 totals 15 residues. Trimming took off 4 bases at V and 4 bases at J, with 17 bases between the two ends. CDR3 sequence: CASSPTPLEGETQYF. In DNA, the CDR3 is TGCGCCAGCAGCCCGACCCCTTTAGAGGGAGAGACCCAGTACTTC.

The chain is built from TRBV6-5 and TRBJ1-5; unclear D gene. V was trimmed by 2 bases and J by 4 bases, leaving 12 bases between them. CDR1 MNHEY and CDR2 SVGAGI come from the germline V gene. The CDR3 consists of 15 residues. CDR3 nucleotide sequence: TGTGCCAGCAGTTACACGGGGAGGCCGAATCAGCCCCAGCATTTT. It translates to CASSYTGRPNQPQHF.

This chain links TRBV4-1 with TRBJ2-1; 9 bases are shared with TRBD2. The CDR3 loop spans 17 amino acids. Germline trimming cut 0 bases from V and 7 bases from J; bases unmatched to any gene: 10. Germline loops: CDR1 MGHRA, CDR2 YSYEKL. The CDR3 DNA reads TGCGCCAGCAGCCAAGAGGGTATAGCGGGAGTAGGTAATGAGCAGTTCTTC. Translated, it gives CASSQEGIAGVGNEQFF.

The V call is TRBV15, the J call TRBJ2-7, with D possibly TRBD2 on 5 matching bases. Trimming removed 4 bases at V and 3 bases at J, with 13 bases between. Germline loops: CDR1 LNHNV, CDR2 YYDKDF (reference sequence). There are 14 residues in the CDR3. The chain's CDR3 is CATSIRRVHYEQYF. The CDR3 nucleotides read TGTGCCACCAGCATACGGCGGGTGCACTACGAGCAGTACTTC.

The chain carries TRBV5-6 and TRBJ1-1; D gene ambiguous. CDR1 and CDR2 (germline): SGHDT, YYEEEE. Between the trimmed V and J ends, which lost 4 bases and 6 bases, there was a span of 19 bases. The CDR3 has 15 amino acids. CDR3 coding DNA: TGTGCCAGCAGCCTACGGACCCGAGTGGAGTCTGAAGCTTTCTTT. As protein: CASSLRTRVESEAFF.

This chain uses TRBV12-3 or TRBV12-4 with TRBJ2-1; tentative D call: TRBD2 (6 bases). CDR3 length: 14 residues. V was trimmed by 1 base and J by 8 bases, leaving 12 bases between them. The CDR3 spells CASSLGGTRDEQFF. The CDR3, as DNA: TGTGCCAGCAGTTTAGGGGGGACTCGCGATGAGCAGTTCTTC.

The rearrangement uses TRBV5-1 and TRBJ1-1, with a weak D call TRBD1 (5 bases). The V end lost 3 bases, the J end lost 5 bases, and 14 bases lay between the germline ends. CDR3 size: 14 residues. Germline V gene data show CDR1 as SGHRS and CDR2 as YFSETQ. The CDR3 nucleotides are TGCGCCAGCAGCTGGCGTGGCGGGGGAACTGAAGCTTTCTTT. Its translation: CASSWRGGGTEAFF.

In its sample, this clonotype was seen many times. The chain employs TRBV29-1 and TRBJ1-2; D is ambiguous. Germline V gene data show CDR1 as SQVTM and CDR2 as ANQGSEA. V lost 4 bases and J 3 bases, leaving 12 bases between the germline ends. There are 13 residues in the CDR3. This chain's CDR3 is CSVAGSRDYGYTF. As DNA, the CDR3 is TGCAGCGTTGCCGGCAGCCGGGACTATGGCTACACCTTC.

The chain is built from TRBV7-9 and TRBJ2-3; 7 nucleotides align to TRBD1. V trimming: 5 bases; J trimming: 2 bases; junction bases outside the gene matches: 10. Germline V gives CDR1 SEHNR, CDR2 FQNEAQ (reference sequence). CDR3 length equals 16 residues. The CDR3 DNA is TGTGCCAGCAGCCATAGGACGGGGACAGCCACAGATACGCAGTATTTT. This encodes CASSHRTGTATDTQYF.

This clonotype was seen ten or more times. The chain recombines TRBV7-2 with TRBJ2-7, with 10 positions matching TRBD2. V was pared by 5 bases and J by 7 bases, with 5 bases of the junction left unmatched. CDR3 size: 13 residues. Germline values: CDR1 SGHTA, CDR2 FQGNSA. The CDR3 here is CASSRGTSEEQYF. In DNA form, the CDR3 reads TGTGCCAGCAGCCGGGGGACTAGCGAGGAGCAGTACTTC.

Points on this clonotype: A much more abundant neighbour one base away suggests this may be a read error. The J gene is TRBJ2-1, the V gene TRBV29-1; D uncertain. The CDR3 covers 14 residues. Looked up from germline, CDR1 is SQVTM and CDR2 is ANQGSEA. Trimming took off 4 bases at V and 7 bases at J, with 17 bases between the two ends. CDR3 bases: TGCAGCGTTGTACCTAGGGCAAAGGTGAATGAGCAGTTCTTC. The encoded protein is CSVVPRAKVNEQFF.